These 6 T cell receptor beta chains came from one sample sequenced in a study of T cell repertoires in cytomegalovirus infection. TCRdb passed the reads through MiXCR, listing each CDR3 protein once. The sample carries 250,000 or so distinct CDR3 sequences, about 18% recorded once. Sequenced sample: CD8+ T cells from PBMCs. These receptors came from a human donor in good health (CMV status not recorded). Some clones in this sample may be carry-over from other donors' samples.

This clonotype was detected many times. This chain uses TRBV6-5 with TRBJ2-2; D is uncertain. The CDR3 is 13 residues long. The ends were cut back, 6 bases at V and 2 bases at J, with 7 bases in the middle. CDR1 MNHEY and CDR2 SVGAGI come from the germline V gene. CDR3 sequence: CASSYDNTGELFF. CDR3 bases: TGTGCCAGCAGCTACGATAACACCGGGGAGCTGTTTTTT.

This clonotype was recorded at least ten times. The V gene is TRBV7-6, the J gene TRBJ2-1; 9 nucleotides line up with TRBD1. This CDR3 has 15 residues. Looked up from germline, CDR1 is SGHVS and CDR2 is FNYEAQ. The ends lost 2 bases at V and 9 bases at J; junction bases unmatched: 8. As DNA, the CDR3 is TGTGCCAGCAGCTTAATGGGGACAGGGACGGCTGAGCAGTTCTTC. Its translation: CASSLMGTGTAEQFF.

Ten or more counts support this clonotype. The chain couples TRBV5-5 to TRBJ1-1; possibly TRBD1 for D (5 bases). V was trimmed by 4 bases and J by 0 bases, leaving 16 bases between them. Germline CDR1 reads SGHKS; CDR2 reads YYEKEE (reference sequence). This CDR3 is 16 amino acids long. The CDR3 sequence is CASSPRGEGLNTEAFF. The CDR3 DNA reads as TGTGCCAGCAGCCCAAGAGGGGAGGGTTTGAACACTGAAGCTTTCTTT. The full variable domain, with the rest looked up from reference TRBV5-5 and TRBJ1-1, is DAGVTQSPTHLIKTRGQQVTLRCSPISGHKSVSWYQQVLGQGPQFIFQYYEKEERGRGNFPDRFSARQFPNYSSELNVNALLLGDSALYLCASSPRGEGLNTEAFFGQGTRLTVV.

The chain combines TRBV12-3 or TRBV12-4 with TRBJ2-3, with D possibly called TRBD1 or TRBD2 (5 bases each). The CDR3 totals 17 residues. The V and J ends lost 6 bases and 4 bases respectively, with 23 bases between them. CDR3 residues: CASRGELLSDGPDTQYF. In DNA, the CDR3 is TGTGCCAGCAGGGGGGAGCTTCTCAGCGACGGCCCAGATACGCAGTATTTT.

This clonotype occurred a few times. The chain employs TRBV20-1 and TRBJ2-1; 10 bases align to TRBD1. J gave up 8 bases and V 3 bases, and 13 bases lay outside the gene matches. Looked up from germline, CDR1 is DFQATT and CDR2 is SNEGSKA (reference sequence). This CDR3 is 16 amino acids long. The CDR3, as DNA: TGCAGTGCTAGGGGGGATGACAGGGGGCACGTCTATGAGCAGTTCTTC. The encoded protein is CSARGDDRGHVYEQFF.

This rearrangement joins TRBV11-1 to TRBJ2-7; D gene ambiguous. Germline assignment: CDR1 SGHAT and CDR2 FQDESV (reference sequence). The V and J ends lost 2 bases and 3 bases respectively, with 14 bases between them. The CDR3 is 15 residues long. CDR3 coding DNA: TGTGCCAGCAGCTTAACGACGAACACCTTCTACGAGCAGTACTTC. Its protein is CASSLTTNTFYEQYF. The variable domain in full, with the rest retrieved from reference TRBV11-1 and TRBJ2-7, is EAEVAQSPRYKITEKSQAVAFWCDPISGHATLYWYRQILGQGPELLVQFQDESVVDDSQLPKDRFSAERLKGVDSTLKIQPAELGDSAMYLCASSLTTNTFYEQYFGPGTRLTVT.